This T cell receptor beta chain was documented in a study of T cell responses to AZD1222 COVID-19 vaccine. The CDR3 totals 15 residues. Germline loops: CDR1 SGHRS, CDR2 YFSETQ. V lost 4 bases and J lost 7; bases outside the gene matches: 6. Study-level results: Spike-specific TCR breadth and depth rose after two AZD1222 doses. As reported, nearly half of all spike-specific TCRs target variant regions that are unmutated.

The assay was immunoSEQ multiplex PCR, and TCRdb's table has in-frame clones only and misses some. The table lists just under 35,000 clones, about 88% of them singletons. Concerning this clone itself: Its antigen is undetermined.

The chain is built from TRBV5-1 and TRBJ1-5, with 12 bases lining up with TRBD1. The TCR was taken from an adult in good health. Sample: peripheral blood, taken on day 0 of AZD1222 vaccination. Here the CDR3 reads CASSKGQGADQPQHF. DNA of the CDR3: TGCGCCAGCAGCAAGGGACAGGGGGCGGACCAGCCCCAGCATTTT.